This TCR beta chain stems from a study of siplizumab effects on memory and regulatory T cells. Using immunoSEQ multiplex PCR, the repertoire was profiled, and TCRdb retains in-frame clones only, with some absent. The sample contains approximately 100,000 clones, over 90% of which appear only once. CDR1 and CDR2 from the germline V gene are SGHKS and YYEKEE (reference sequence). The CDR3 is made up of 16 amino acids. Trimming stripped 3 bases from V and 1 base from J, with 11 bases between. The rearrangement joins TRBV5-5 to TRBJ2-6, with D possibly matching TRBD1 (6 bases). The specimen sequenced was non-Treg CD4+ T cells sorted from blood. The receptor's source is a human donor in good health. This chain's CDR3 is CASSSKGGSGANVLTF. For the CDR3, the DNA is TGTGCCAGCAGCTCGAAAGGGGGATCTGGGGCCAACGTCCTGACTTTC. Full variable domain (outside the CDR3, taken from reference TRBV5-5 and TRBJ2-6): DAGVTQSPTHLIKTRGQQVTLRCSPISGHKSVSWYQQVLGQGPQFIFQYYEKEERGRGNFPDRFSARQFPNYSSELNVNALLLGDSALYLCASSSKGGSGANVLTFGAGSRLTVL.